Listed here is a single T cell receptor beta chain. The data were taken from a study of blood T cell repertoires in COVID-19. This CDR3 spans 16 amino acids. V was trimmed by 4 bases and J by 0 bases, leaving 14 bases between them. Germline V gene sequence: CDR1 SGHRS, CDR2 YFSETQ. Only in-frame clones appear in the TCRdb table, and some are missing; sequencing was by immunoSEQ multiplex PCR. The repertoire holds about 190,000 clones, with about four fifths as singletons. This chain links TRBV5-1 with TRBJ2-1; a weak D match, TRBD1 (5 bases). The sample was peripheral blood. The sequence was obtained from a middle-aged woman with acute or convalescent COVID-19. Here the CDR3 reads CASSLTPDTSYNEQFF. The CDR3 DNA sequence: TGCGCCAGCAGCCTGACACCGGACACCTCCTACAATGAGCAGTTCTTC. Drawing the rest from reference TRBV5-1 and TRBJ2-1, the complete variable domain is KAGVTQTPRYLIKTRGQQVTLSCSPISGHRSVSWYQQTPGQGLQFLFEYFSETQRNKGNFPGRFSGRQFSNSRSEMNVSTLELGDSALYLCASSLTPDTSYNEQFFGPGTRLTVL.